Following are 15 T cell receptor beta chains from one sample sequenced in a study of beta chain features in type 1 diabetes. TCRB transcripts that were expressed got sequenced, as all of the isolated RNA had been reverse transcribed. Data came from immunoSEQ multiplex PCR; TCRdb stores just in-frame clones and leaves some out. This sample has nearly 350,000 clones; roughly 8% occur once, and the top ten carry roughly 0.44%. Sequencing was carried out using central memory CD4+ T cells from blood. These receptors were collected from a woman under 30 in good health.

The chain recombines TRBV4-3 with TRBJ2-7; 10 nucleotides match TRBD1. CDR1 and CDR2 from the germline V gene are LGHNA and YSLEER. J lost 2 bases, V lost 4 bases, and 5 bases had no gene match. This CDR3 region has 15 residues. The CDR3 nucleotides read TGCGCCAGCAGCCCTGGACAGGGGGTCACCTACGAGCAGTACTTC. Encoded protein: CASSPGQGVTYEQYF.

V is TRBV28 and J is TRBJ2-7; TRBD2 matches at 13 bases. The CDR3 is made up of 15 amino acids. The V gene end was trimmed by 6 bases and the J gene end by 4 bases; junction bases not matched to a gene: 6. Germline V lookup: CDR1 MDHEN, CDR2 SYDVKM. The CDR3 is CASRRGLAGVYEQYF. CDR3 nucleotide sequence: TGTGCCAGCAGGCGCGGACTAGCGGGAGTATACGAGCAGTACTTC.

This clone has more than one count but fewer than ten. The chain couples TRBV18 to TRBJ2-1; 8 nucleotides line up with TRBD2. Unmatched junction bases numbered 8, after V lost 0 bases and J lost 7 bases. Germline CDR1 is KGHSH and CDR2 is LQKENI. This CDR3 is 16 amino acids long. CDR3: CASSPPGRAGDNEQFF. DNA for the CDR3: TGTGCCAGCTCACCACCCGGGAGGGCCGGGGATAATGAGCAGTTCTTC.

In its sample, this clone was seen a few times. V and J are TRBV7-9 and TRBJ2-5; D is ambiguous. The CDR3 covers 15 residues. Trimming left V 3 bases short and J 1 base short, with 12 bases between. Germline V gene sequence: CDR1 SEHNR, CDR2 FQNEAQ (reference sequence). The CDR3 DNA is TGTGCCAGCAGCTTCTGGGCTAGTGGCCAAGAGACCCAGTACTTC. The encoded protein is CASSFWASGQETQYF.

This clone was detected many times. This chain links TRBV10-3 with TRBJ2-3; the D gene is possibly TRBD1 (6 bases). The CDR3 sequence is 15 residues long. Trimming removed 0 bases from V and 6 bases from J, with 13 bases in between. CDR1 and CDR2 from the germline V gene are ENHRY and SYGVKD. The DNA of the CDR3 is TGTGCCATCAGTGAGTCGATAGGGGGTGCCGATACGCAGTATTTT. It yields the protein CAISESIGGADTQYF.

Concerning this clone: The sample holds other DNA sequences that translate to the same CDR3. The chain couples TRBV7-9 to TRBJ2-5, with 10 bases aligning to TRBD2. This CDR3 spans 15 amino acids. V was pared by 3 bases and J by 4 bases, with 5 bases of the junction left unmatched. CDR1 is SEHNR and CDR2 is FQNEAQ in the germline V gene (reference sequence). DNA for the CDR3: TGTGCCAGCAGCTTGGGCCTAGCGGGAGTAGAGACCCAGTACTTC. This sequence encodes CASSLGLAGVETQYF.

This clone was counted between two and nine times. CDR3 loop: CATSTGRGQETQYF. CDR3 sequence (DNA): TGTGCCACCAGCACCGGGAGGGGACAAGAGACCCAGTACTTC. The gene calls are TRBV15 and TRBJ2-5; 8 nucleotides match TRBD2. The CDR3 covers 14 residues. Germline lookup yields CDR1 LNHNV and CDR2 YYDKDF (reference sequence). V shed 4 bases and J 2 bases; nucleotides not matched to a gene: 3.

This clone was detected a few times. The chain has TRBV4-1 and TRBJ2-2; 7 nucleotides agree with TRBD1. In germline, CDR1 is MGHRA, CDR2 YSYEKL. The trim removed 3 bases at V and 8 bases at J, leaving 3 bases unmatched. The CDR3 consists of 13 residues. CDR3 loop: CASSHQGEGELFF. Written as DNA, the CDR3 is TGCGCCAGCAGCCATCAGGGGGAAGGGGAGCTGTTTTTT.

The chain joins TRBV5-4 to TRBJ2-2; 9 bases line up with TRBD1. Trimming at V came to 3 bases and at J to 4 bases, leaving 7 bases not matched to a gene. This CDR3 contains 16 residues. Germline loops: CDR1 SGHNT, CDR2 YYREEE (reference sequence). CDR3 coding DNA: TGTGCCAGCAGCTCTAAAAACAGGGGGCGCACCGGGGAGCTGTTTTTT. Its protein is CASSSKNRGRTGELFF.

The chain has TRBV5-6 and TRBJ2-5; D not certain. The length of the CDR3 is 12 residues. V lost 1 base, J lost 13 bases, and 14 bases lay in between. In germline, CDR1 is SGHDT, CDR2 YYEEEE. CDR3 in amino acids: CASSLSRHPSYF. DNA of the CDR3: TGTGCCAGCAGCTTGTCCCGTCATCCATCGTACTTC. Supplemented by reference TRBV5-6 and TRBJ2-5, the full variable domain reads DAGVTQSPTHLIKTRGQQVTLRCSPKSGHDTVSWYQQALGQGPQFIFQYYEEEERQRGNFPDRFSGHQFPNYSSELNVNALLLGDSALYLCASSLSRHPSYFGPGTRLLVL.

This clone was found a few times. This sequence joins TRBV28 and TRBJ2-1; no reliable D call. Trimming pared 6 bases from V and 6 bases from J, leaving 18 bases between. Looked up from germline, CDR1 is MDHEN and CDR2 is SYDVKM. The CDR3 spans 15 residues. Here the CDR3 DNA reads TGTGCCAGCAGCCCCCCCAGACGGTGGTCCAATGAGCAGTTCTTC. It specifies CASSPPRRWSNEQFF.

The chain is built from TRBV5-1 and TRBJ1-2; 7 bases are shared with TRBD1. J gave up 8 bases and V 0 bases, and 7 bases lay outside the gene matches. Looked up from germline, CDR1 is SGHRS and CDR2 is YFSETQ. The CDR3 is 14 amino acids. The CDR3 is CASSLGGQAGGYTF. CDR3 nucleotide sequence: TGCGCCAGCAGCTTGGGAGGACAGGCGGGAGGCTACACCTTC.

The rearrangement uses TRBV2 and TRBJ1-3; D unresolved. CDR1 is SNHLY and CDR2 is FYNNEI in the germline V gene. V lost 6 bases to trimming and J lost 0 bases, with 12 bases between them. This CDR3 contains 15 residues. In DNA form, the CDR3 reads TGTGCCAGCAGAACGACGACTTACTCTGGAAACACCATATATTTT. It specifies CASRTTTYSGNTIYF.

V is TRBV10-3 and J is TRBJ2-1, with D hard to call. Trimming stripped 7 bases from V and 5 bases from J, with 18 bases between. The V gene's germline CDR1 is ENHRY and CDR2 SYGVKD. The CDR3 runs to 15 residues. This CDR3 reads CAIMEGRLDHNEQFF. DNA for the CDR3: TGTGCCATCATGGAAGGGCGCCTCGATCACAATGAGCAGTTCTTC.

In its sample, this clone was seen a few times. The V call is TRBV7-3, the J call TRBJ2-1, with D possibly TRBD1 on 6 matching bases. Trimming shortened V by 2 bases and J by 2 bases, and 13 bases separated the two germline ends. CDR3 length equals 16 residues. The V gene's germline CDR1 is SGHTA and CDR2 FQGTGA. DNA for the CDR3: TGTGCCAGCAGCTTAGTTTCGGGACAAACCTACAATGAGCAGTTCTTC. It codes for CASSLVSGQTYNEQFF.